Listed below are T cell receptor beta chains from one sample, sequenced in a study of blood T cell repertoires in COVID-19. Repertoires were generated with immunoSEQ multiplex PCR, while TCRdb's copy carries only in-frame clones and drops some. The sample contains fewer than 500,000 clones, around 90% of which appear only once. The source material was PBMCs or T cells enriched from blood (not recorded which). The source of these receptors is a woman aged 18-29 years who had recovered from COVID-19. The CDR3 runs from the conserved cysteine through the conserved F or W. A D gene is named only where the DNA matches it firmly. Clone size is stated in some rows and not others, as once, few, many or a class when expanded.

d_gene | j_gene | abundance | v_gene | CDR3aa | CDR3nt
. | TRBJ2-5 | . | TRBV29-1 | CSVRGNQETQYF | TGCAGCGTCAGGGGCAACCAAGAGACCCAGTACTTC
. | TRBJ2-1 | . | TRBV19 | CASSMEEPPSASLSSYNEQFF | TGTGCCAGTAGTATGGAGGAACCCCCGTCGGCGTCTTTGAGCTCCTACAATGAGCAGTTCTTC
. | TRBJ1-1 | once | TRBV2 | CASITTGNGEAFF | TGTGCCAGCATTACAACAGGGAACGGTGAAGCTTTCTTT
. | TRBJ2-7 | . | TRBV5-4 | CASSLDRRTPEQYF | TGTGCCAGCAGCCTAGACAGAAGGACACCCGAGCAGTACTTC
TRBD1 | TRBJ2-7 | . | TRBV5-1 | CASSAQGAGDEQYF | TGCGCCAGCAGCGCACAGGGGGCAGGGGACGAGCAGTACTTC
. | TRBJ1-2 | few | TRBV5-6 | CASLSGVSYGYTF | TGTGCCAGCCTCTCCGGGGTTTCCTATGGCTACACCTTC
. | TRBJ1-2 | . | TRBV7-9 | CASSAKPSTGNYGYTF | TGTGCCAGCAGCGCGAAGCCCTCTACAGGGAACTATGGCTACACCTTC
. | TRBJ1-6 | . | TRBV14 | CASSRAGGDSPLHF | TGTGCCAGCAGCCGAGCGGGGGGGGACTCACCCCTCCACTTT
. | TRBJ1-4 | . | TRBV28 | CASSLSEKLFF | TGTGCCAGCAGTTTATCAGAAAAACTGTTTTTT
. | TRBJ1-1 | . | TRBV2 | CASSGGPVAFF | TGTGCCAGCAGCGGGGGACCCGTAGCTTTCTTT
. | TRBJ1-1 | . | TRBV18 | CASSPPSEGTEAFF | TGTGCCAGCTCACCACCTTCGGAGGGCACTGAAGCTTTCTTT
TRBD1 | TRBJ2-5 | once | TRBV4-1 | CASILQGLTETQYF | TGCGCCAGCATCCTACAGGGGCTGACCGAGACCCAGTACTTC
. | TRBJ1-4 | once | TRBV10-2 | CATSKGRPEKLFF | TGCGCCACCAGCAAGGGGCGCCCTGAAAAACTGTTTTTT
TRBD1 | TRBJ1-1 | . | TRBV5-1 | CASSLVGQGLTEAFF | TGCGCCAGCAGCCTCGTCGGACAGGGACTCACTGAAGCTTTCTTT
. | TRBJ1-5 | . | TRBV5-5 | CASTQWGGSNQPQHF | TGTGCCAGCACCCAATGGGGGGGGAGCAATCAGCCCCAGCATTTT
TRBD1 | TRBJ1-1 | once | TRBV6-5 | CASSNRGHSTEAFF | TGTGCCAGCAGTAACAGGGGGCATAGCACTGAAGCTTTCTTT
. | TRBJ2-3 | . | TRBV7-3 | CASSLYGGEASTDTQYF | TGTGCCAGCAGCTTATATGGCGGGGAAGCTAGCACAGATACGCAGTATTTT
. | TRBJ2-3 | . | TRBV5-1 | CASSLAGGRFTDTQYF | TGCGCCAGCAGCTTGGCCGGGGGGCGCTTCACAGATACGCAGTATTTT
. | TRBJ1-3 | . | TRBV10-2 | CASSVSLGNTIYF | TGCGCCAGCAGTGTTTCCTTGGGAAACACCATATATTTT
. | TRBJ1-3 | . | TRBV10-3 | CAISEGGAGNTIYF | TGTGCCATCAGTGAAGGAGGAGCTGGAAACACCATATATTTT
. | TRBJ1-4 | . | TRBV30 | CAWTGGMRGEKLFF | TGTGCCTGGACGGGGGGTATGAGGGGTGAAAAACTGTTTTTT
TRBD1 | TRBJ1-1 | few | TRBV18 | CASSLATGSMNTEAFF | TGTGCCAGCTCACTCGCGACAGGGTCCATGAACACTGAAGCTTTCTTT
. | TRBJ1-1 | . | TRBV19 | CASSIVGGEGLNTEAFF | TGTGCCAGTAGTATCGTAGGCGGGGAAGGATTGAACACTGAAGCTTTCTTT
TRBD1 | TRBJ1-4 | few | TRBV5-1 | CASSLTGTGAFTTNEKLFF | TGCGCCAGCAGCTTAACCGGGACAGGCGCCTTTACAACTAATGAAAAACTGTTTTTT
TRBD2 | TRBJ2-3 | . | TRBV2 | CASSIARGRRDTQYF | TGTGCCAGCAGTATCGCGCGGGGGAGAAGAGATACGCAGTATTTT
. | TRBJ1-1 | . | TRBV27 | CASSSGNLNTEAFF | TGTGCCAGCAGTTCGGGGAACTTGAACACTGAAGCTTTCTTT
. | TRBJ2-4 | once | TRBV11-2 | CASSLDGSAAIQYF | TGTGCCAGCAGCTTAGATGGAAGCGCGGCCATTCAGTACTTC
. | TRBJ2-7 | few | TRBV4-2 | CASSQDRSSVYEQYF | TGTGCCAGCAGCCAAGATAGGAGTAGTGTCTACGAGCAGTACTTC
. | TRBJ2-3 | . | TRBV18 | CASSPGPDILTDTQYF | TGTGCCAGCTCACCCGGCCCCGACATTCTCACAGATACGCAGTATTTT
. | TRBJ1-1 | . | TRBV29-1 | CSVLDSPQGLAFF | TGCAGCGTCCTCGATTCGCCACAGGGTCTGGCTTTCTTT
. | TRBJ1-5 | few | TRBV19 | CASTGGRSQPQHF | TGTGCCAGTACGGGGGGGCGAAGTCAGCCCCAGCATTTT
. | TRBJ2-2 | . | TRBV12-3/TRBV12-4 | CASSLLNTGELFF | TGTGCCAGCAGTTTACTAAACACCGGGGAGCTGTTTTTT
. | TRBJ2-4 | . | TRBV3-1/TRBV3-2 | CASSQDSQAKNIQYF | TGTGCCAGCAGCCAAGACAGTCAAGCCAAAAACATTCAGTACTTC
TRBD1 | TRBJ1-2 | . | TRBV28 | CASLKLRISGGRGRSYGYTF | TGTGCCAGCCTTAAACTTCGGATCTCTGGGGGCAGGGGGCGCTCCTATGGCTACACCTTC
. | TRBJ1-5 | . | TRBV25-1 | CATPGEAGQPQHF | TGTGCCACCCCCGGGGAGGCGGGACAGCCCCAGCATTTT
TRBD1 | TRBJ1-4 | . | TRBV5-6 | CASSPGTGNEKLFF | TGTGCCAGCAGTCCCGGGACAGGGAATGAAAAACTGTTTTTT
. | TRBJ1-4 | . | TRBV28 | CASSGGGTTRKLFF | TGTGCCAGCAGTGGGGGGGGGACAACCAGGAAACTGTTTTTT
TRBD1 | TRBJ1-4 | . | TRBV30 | CAWTWGTGYEKLFF | TGTGCCTGGACCTGGGGGACAGGGTATGAAAAACTGTTTTTT
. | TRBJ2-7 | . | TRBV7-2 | CASSFDYHSEQYF | TGTGCCAGCAGCTTCGACTACCACAGCGAGCAGTACTTC
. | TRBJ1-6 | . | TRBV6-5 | CASSLNSGTPYHF | TGTGCCAGCAGTCTGAATTCCGGGACTCCTTACCACTTT
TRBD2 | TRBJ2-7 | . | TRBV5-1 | CASSLSRGLTYEQYF | TGCGCCAGCAGCTTGTCGAGGGGACTAACCTACGAGCAGTACTTC
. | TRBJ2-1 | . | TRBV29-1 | CSVNPVGLNEQFF | TGCAGCGTTAACCCGGTGGGGCTAAATGAGCAGTTCTTC
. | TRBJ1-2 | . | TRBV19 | CASSMGQPGLYGYTF | TGTGCCAGTAGTATGGGGCAGCCGGGACTCTATGGCTACACCTTC
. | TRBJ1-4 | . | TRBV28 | CASSFGGDEKLFF | TGTGCCAGCAGTTTTGGAGGGGATGAAAAACTGTTTTTT
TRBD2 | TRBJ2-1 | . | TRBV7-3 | CASSTSGGVGNEQFF | TGTGCCAGCTCGACTAGCGGGGGGGTAGGCAATGAGCAGTTCTTC
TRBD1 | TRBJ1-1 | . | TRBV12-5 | CASQGDSYTEAFF | TGTGCTAGTCAAGGGGACAGCTACACTGAAGCTTTCTTT
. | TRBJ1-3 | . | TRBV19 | CASSTTLTDGNTIYF | TGTGCCAGTAGTACGACACTCACGGATGGAAACACCATATATTTT
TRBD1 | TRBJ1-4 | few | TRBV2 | CASSLFQGVGEKLFF | TGTGCCAGCAGCTTATTTCAGGGGGTAGGGGAAAAACTGTTTTTT
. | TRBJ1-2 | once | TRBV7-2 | CASSLLYSNYGYTF | TGTGCCAGCAGCTTACTTTACAGTAACTATGGCTACACCTTC
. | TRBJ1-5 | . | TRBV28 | CASSGERDQPQHF | TGTGCCAGCAGTGGTGAGAGGGATCAGCCCCAGCATTTT
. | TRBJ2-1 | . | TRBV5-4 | CASSRPGWNEQFF | TGTGCCAGCAGCCGCCCTGGCTGGAATGAGCAGTTCTTC
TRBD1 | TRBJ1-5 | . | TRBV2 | CASSPQGEGQPQHF | TGTGCCAGCAGTCCACAGGGGGAAGGTCAGCCCCAGCATTTT
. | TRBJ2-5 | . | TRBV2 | CASSGGQGALRETQYF | TGTGCCAGCAGTGGGGGTCAAGGGGCCTTACGAGAGACCCAGTACTTC
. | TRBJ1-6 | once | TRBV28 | CASSWGGSPLHF | TGTGCCAGCAGTTGGGGGGGCTCACCCCTCCACTTT